These T cell receptor beta chains were read from a single sample in a study of T cells in Graves' hyperthyroidism and ophthalmopathy. TCRdb re-called the multiplex PCR reads with MiXCR, one entry per CDR3 protein. The sample lists about 740,000 distinct CDR3 sequences; about 15% were seen once. The sample comprised blood. The receptors derive from a woman under 30 with Graves' hyperthyroidism. CDR3s include the opening cysteine and the closing phenylalanine or tryptophan. A D gene is named only where the DNA matches it firmly. Only part of the rows carry a size: once, few, many, or a class if the clone is expanded.

len,v_gene,d_gene,j_gene,abundance,CDR3aa,CDR3nt
14,TRBV30,NA,TRBJ2-3,many,CAWVLGDWGDTQYF,TGTGCCTGGGTCCTCGGGGACTGGGGAGATACGCAGTATTTT
17,TRBV7-8,TRBD2,TRBJ2-3,many,CASSVDHIGLVADTQYF,TGTGCCAGCAGCGTTGACCATATAGGACTAGTGGCAGATACGCAGTATTTT
15,TRBV7-2,TRBD2,TRBJ2-3,many,CASSLRRGTTDTQYF,TGTGCCAGCAGCTTAAGGCGGGGGACCACAGATACGCAGTATTTT
15,TRBV19,NA,TRBJ2-7,NA,CASSTLAGTNYEQYF,TGTGCCAGTAGTACGTTAGCCGGGACAAACTACGAGCAGTACTTC
13,TRBV20-1,NA,TRBJ2-7,few,CSARDGAGFEQYF,TGCAGTGCTAGAGATGGTGCCGGTTTCGAGCAGTACTTC
17,TRBV4-3,NA,TRBJ2-3,few,CASSQGRTAGATDTQYF,TGCGCCAGCAGCCAAGGCAGAACGGCAGGGGCCACAGATACGCAGTATTTT
14,TRBV29-1,TRBD2,TRBJ2-1,many,CSVDPGRAWDEQFF,TGCAGCGTTGATCCCGGGAGGGCCTGGGATGAGCAGTTCTTC
15,TRBV7-8,TRBD2,TRBJ2-5,many,CASSYLAGSWETQYF,TGTGCCAGCAGCTATCTAGCGGGGTCATGGGAGACCCAGTACTTC
15,TRBV6-9,TRBD1,TRBJ1-4,NA,CASSSPGQGTEKLFF,TGTGCCAGCAGTTCACCGGGACAGGGAACCGAAAAACTGTTTTTT
17,TRBV7-2,NA,TRBJ2-2,once,CASSLDRPLANTGELFF,TGTGCCAGCAGCCTAGACAGACCACTCGCGAACACCGGGGAGCTGTTTTTT
14,TRBV11-2,NA,TRBJ2-7,NA,CASSQSVFLDEQYF,TGTGCCAGCAGCCAATCAGTCTTTCTAGACGAGCAGTACTTC
17,TRBV9,TRBD2,TRBJ2-3,few,CASSPRGLADITDTQYF,TGTGCCAGCAGCCCCAGAGGTCTAGCGGATATCACAGATACGCAGTATTTT
16,TRBV3-1,NA,TRBJ2-1,NA,CASSQAVGKSYNEQFF,TGTGCCAGCAGCCAAGCCGTAGGGAAGAGCTACAATGAGCAGTTCTTC
13,TRBV20-1,NA,TRBJ1-2,NA,CSARLQGHYGYTF,TGCAGTGCTAGACTTCAGGGACACTATGGCTACACCTTC
16,TRBV11-2,TRBD2,TRBJ2-3,few,CASSSGLAVITDTQYF,TGTGCCAGCAGCTCAGGACTAGCGGTGATCACAGATACGCAGTATTTT
18,TRBV7-9,NA,TRBJ2-1,many,CASSLGRERGRWDNEQFF,TGTGCCAGCAGCTTAGGTCGGGAGAGGGGCAGGTGGGACAATGAGCAGTTCTTC
16,TRBV18,NA,TRBJ1-2,many,CASSPLRQRLNYGYTF,TGTGCCAGCTCACCGCTTCGACAGCGGCTAAACTATGGCTACACCTTC
14,TRBV11-2,NA,TRBJ1-1,once,CASSSITGSAEAFF,TGTGCCAGCAGCTCGATTACGGGTTCCGCTGAAGCTTTCTTT
15,TRBV20-1,NA,TRBJ1-5,many,CSAPMGGAPNQPQHF,TGCAGTGCTCCTATGGGAGGGGCCCCGAATCAGCCCCAGCATTTT
14,TRBV28,NA,TRBJ1-1,many,CASSPRAGITEAFF,TGTGCCAGCAGCCCCCGAGCAGGGATCACTGAAGCTTTCTTT
16,TRBV7-3,NA,TRBJ2-7,few,CASSPAGGGSSYEQYF,TGTGCCAGCAGCCCGGCAGGGGGGGGGTCATCCTACGAGCAGTACTTC
16,TRBV5-1,NA,TRBJ2-5,few,CASSLEGMGYQETQYF,TGCGCCAGCAGCTTGGAGGGGATGGGTTACCAAGAGACCCAGTACTTC
15,TRBV14,NA,TRBJ2-7,NA,CASSQGRGPSYEQYF,TGTGCCAGCAGCCAAGGGCGGGGACCCTCCTACGAGCAGTACTTC
13,TRBV2,NA,TRBJ2-1,many,CASTYGVYNEQFF,TGTGCCAGTACATACGGGGTATACAATGAGCAGTTCTTC
13,TRBV24-1,NA,TRBJ1-1,NA,CATRAVKDTEAFF,TGTGCCACCAGGGCCGTTAAGGATACTGAAGCTTTCTTT
15,TRBV4-3,NA,TRBJ1-2,NA,CASSQDGVPNYGYTF,TGCGCCAGCAGCCAAGATGGAGTGCCTAACTATGGCTACACCTTC
14,TRBV19,TRBD1,TRBJ1-4,NA,CASLTDRFSKKLFF,TGTGCCAGTCTGACGGACAGGTTTTCGAAAAAACTGTTTTTT
14,TRBV20-1,NA,TRBJ1-5,many,CSARDDRGNQPQHF,TGCAGTGCTAGAGATGACAGAGGCAATCAGCCCCAGCATTTT
14,TRBV5-5,TRBD1,TRBJ1-5,few,CASSLESGGQPQHF,TGTGCCAGCAGCTTGGAGTCAGGGGGTCAGCCCCAGCATTTT
14,TRBV7-9,NA,TRBJ2-7,few,CASSRDGTSYEQYF,TGTGCCAGCAGCCGGGACGGAACATCCTACGAGCAGTACTTC
20,TRBV10-3,TRBD1,TRBJ2-3,few,CAISEPSGSTGVRGTDTQYF,TGTGCCATCAGTGAGCCAAGTGGGTCCACAGGGGTTCGAGGCACAGATACGCAGTATTTT
15,TRBV7-2,NA,TRBJ1-4,many,CASSDRTVLNEKLFF,TGTGCCAGCAGCGACAGGACAGTCCTAAATGAAAAACTGTTTTTT
14,TRBV19,TRBD1,TRBJ1-4,once,CASSKDRVGEKLFF,TGTGCCAGTAGTAAGGACAGGGTTGGTGAAAAACTGTTTTTT
15,TRBV4-2,TRBD2,TRBJ2-7,many,CASSQVAGGSYEQYF,TGTGCCAGCAGCCAAGTAGCGGGAGGGAGCTACGAGCAGTACTTC
14,TRBV29-1,NA,TRBJ2-7,few,CSVLTSKGSYEQYF,TGCAGCGTCCTGACTAGTAAGGGTTCCTACGAGCAGTACTTC
12,TRBV5-1,NA,TRBJ2-1,many,CASSLEGGKQFF,TGCGCCAGCAGCTTGGAGGGCGGGAAGCAGTTCTTC
14,TRBV24-1,NA,TRBJ2-2,few,CATSDLRGTGELFF,TGTGCCACCAGTGATTTAAGGGGGACCGGGGAGCTGTTTTTT
15,TRBV6-5,NA,TRBJ2-5,many,CASSYSIVYQETQYF,TGTGCCAGCAGTTACTCGATAGTGTACCAAGAGACCCAGTACTTC
15,TRBV7-8,NA,TRBJ2-1,few,CASSLLGYSYNEQFF,TGTGCCAGCAGCTTACTGGGGTACTCCTACAATGAGCAGTTCTTC
17,TRBV6-1,TRBD1,TRBJ1-2,many,CASSYAGTGGTGYGYTF,TGTGCCAGCAGTTACGCCGGGACAGGCGGTACGGGCTATGGCTACACCTTC
14,TRBV6-2/TRBV6-3,TRBD1,TRBJ1-2,many,CASSYLGQGNGYTF,TGTGCCAGCAGTTACCTCGGACAGGGGAACGGCTACACCTTC
13,TRBV20-1,NA,TRBJ2-7,few,CSATPGTSYEQYF,TGCAGTGCGACTCCCGGGACCTCCTACGAGCAGTACTTC
16,TRBV6-2/TRBV6-3,NA,TRBJ2-7,many,CASSLQRANPRYEQYF,TGTGCCAGCAGTCTCCAGCGGGCTAATCCCCGCTACGAGCAGTACTTC
17,TRBV6-1,NA,TRBJ1-5,many,CASSPTLSRVSNQPQHF,TGTGCCAGCAGCCCTACCCTCTCCAGGGTTAGCAATCAGCCCCAGCATTTT
13,TRBV7-9,NA,TRBJ1-1,many,CASSLEMDTEAFF,TGTGCCAGCAGCCTCGAGATGGACACTGAAGCTTTCTTT
14,TRBV5-4,NA,TRBJ1-2,many,CASRDTLANYGYTF,TGTGCCAGCAGGGATACCCTAGCTAACTATGGCTACACCTTC
10,TRBV10-1,NA,TRBJ2-7,NA,CASKRGEGYF,TGCGCCAGCAAGAGAGGCGAGGGGTACTTC
17,TRBV5-1,NA,TRBJ2-1,many,CASSWGLAGPPRDEQFF,TGCGCCAGCAGCTGGGGCCTGGCGGGGCCACCTAGGGATGAGCAGTTCTTC
14,TRBV12-3/TRBV12-4,NA,TRBJ2-7,many,CASSLDGGRYEQYF,TGTGCCAGCAGTTTGGACGGAGGGCGCTACGAGCAGTACTTC
15,TRBV20-1,NA,TRBJ2-1,many,CSARDWSGPYNEQFF,TGCAGTGCTAGAGATTGGAGCGGACCCTACAATGAGCAGTTCTTC
14,TRBV12-3/TRBV12-4,TRBD2,TRBJ2-7,NA,CASSFGLAGGKQYF,TGTGCCAGCAGTTTTGGCCTAGCGGGGGGGAAGCAGTACTTC
17,TRBV4-3,NA,TRBJ2-2,NA,CASSQDLQGIVTGELFF,TGCGCCAGCAGCCAAGATCTGCAGGGGATAGTAACCGGGGAGCTGTTTTTT
13,TRBV28,NA,TRBJ2-7,many,CASSLHGFYEQYF,TGTGCCAGCAGTTTACACGGTTTCTACGAGCAGTACTTC
15,TRBV29-1,TRBD2,TRBJ2-3,many,CSVGRGRGSTDTQYF,TGCAGCGTCGGCCGCGGGAGAGGTAGCACAGATACGCAGTATTTT
13,TRBV6-2/TRBV6-3,TRBD1,TRBJ2-1,NA,CASGRTGFDEQFF,TGTGCCAGCGGGAGGACAGGGTTTGATGAGCAGTTCTTC
15,TRBV12-3/TRBV12-4,NA,TRBJ1-1,NA,CASSRGRGPNTEASF,TGTGCCAGCAGCCGGGGAAGGGGACCGAACACTGAAGCTTCCTTT
15,TRBV12-3/TRBV12-4,TRBD1,TRBJ2-7,once,CASRIGAGGSYEQYF,TGTGCCAGCAGGATAGGGGCAGGGGGCTCCTACGAGCAGTACTTC